The T cell receptor beta chain under discussion was sequenced for a study of T cell responses to AZD1222 COVID-19 vaccine. Only in-frame clones appear in the TCRdb table, and some are missing; sequencing was by immunoSEQ multiplex PCR. The sample contains about 94,000 clones, 88% of which appear only once. The CDR3 is made up of 16 amino acids. The V gene's germline CDR1 is LGHNA and CDR2 YSLEER. V lost 2 bases, J lost 1 base, and 3 bases stayed unmatched. The sequence was obtained from an adult who received the AZD1222 COVID-19 vaccine. The sample was peripheral blood, taken 28 days after the second AZD1222 dose. V is TRBV4-3 and J is TRBJ2-2; TRBD1 matches 8 bases. CDR3 sequence (DNA): TGCGCCAGCAGCCAACGGACAGGGCTGAACACCGGGGAGCTGTTTTTT. Amino acid sequence: CASSQRTGLNTGELFF.